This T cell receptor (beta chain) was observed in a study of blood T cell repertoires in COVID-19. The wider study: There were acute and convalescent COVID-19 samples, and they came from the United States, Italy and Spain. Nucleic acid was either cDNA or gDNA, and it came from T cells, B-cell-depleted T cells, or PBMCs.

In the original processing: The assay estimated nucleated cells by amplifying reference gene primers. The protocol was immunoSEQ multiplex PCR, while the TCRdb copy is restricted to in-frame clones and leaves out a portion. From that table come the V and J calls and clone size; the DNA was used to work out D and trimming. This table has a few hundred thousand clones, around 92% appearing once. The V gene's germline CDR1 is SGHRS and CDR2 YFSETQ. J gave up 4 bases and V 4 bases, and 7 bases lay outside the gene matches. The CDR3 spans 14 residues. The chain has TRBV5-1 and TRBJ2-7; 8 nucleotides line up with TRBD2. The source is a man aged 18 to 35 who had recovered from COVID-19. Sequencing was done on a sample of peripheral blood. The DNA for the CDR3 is TGCGCCAGCAGCCGGGAGGGGGTGATGTACGAGCAGTACTTC. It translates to CASSREGVMYEQYF.